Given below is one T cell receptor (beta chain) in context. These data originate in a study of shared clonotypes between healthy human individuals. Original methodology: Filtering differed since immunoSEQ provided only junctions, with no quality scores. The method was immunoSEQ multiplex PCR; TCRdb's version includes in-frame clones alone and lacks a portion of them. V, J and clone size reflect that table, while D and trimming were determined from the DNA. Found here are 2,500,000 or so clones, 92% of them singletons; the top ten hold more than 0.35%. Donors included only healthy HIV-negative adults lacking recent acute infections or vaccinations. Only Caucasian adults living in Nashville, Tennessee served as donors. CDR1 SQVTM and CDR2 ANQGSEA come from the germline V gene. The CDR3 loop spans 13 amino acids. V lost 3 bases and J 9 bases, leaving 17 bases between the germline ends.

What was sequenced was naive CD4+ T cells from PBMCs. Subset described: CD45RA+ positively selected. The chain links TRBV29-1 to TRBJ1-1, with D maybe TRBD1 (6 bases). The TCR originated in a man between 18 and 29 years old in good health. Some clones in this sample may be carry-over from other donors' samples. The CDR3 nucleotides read TGCAGCGTTGAGCAAACAGGGAGCGGGAAAGCTTTCTTT. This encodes CSVEQTGSGKAFF.